The TCR beta chain described here comes from a study of Ad26.COV2.S vaccination and SARS-CoV-2 variants. Study details: A participant enrolled in the COV1001 Ad26.COV2.S trial arm provided the sample. Ad26.COV2.S was injected intramuscularly once or twice, 56 days apart.

Germline V gene data show CDR1 as SGHRS and CDR2 as YFSETQ. The CDR3 runs to 17 residues. J gave up 0 bases and V 4 bases, and 10 bases lay outside the gene matches. The data were produced by immunoSEQ multiplex PCR, yet TCRdb's version contains in-frame clones alone and is incomplete. The data show about 400,000 clones, with 92% seen just once and around 1.8% held by the top ten. Findings and caveats of the study: Total T cell responses may have been underestimated by the TCR breadth and depth analyses.

Details on this clone: Its antigen is undetermined.

Treatment indicated: around 19 received Ad26.COV2.S at low or high dose, single or two shots; roughly five received placebo; per-sample allocation not given. Specimen acquisition occurred on day 63 following the initial vaccine or placebo injection. Spike of the Wuhan-strain SARS-CoV-2 was expressed by an Ad26 vector, which formed the vaccine. The chain uses TRBV5-1 and TRBJ2-5; 9 bases line up with TRBD2. The TCR was taken from a person between 18 and 59 years old who received the Ad26.COV2.S COVID-19 vaccine or a placebo. This specimen consisted of peripheral blood, obtained in a trial of Ad26.COV2.S vaccine versus placebo. Written as DNA, the CDR3 is TGCGCCAGCAGCACCACCTGGAGCGGGGGGTACCAAGAGACCCAGTACTTC. It specifies CASSTTWSGGYQETQYF.